The T cell receptor beta chain under discussion was sequenced for a study of blood T cells in healthy people across ages. This clonotype was counted a few times. V was pared by 10 bases and J by 4 bases, with 4 bases of the junction left unmatched. This CDR3 has 12 residues. For the second PCR, which ran for about 6 to 11 cycles, a sample-barcoded 5' primer and a J-beta primer mix were used. TCRdb passed the 5' RACE reads through MiXCR, listing each CDR3 protein once. The table has roughly 800,000 distinct CDR3 sequences, roughly 25% seen once; the top ten hold 3%. This same sample was also part of a study on T cells of mothers and their children.

The receptor comes from a boy between 10 and 17 years old in good health. V and J are TRBV12-3 or TRBV12-4 and TRBJ2-5; TRBD2 aligns across 9 bases. Sequencing was performed on blood. CDR3 residues: CAIQTSGETQYF. DNA for the CDR3: TGTGCCATCCAGACTAGCGGAGAGACCCAGTACTTC.